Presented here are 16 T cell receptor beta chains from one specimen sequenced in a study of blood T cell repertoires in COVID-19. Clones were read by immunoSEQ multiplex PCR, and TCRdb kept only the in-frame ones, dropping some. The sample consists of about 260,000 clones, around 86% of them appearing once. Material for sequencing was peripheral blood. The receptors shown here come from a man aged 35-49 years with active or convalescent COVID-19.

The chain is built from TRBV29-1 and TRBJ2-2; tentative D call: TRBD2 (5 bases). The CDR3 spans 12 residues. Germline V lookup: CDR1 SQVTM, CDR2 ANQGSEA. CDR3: CSLRGDTGELFF. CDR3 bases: TGCAGTCTTCGGGGAGACACCGGGGAGCTGTTTTTT.

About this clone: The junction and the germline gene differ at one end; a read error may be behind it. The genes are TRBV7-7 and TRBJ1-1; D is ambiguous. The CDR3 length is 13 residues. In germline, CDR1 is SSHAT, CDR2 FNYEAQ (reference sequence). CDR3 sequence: CASSLGLGDEAFF. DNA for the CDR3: TGTGCTAGCAGCTTAGGGTTGGGCGATGAAGCTTTCTTT.

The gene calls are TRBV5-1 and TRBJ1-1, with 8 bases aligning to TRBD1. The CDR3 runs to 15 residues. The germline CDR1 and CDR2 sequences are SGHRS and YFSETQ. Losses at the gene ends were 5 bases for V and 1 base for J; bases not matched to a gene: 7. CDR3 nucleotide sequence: TGCGCCAGCAGTTATCAGGGGGCACGGAACACTGAAGCTTTCTTT. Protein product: CASSYQGARNTEAFF.

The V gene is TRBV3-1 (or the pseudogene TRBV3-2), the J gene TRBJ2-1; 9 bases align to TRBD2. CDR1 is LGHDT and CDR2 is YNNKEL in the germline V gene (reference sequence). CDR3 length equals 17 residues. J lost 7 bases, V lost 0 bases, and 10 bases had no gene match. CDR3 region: CASSQDLAGGLGNEQFF. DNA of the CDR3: TGTGCCAGCAGCCAAGACCTCGCGGGGGGGCTAGGGAATGAGCAGTTCTTC.

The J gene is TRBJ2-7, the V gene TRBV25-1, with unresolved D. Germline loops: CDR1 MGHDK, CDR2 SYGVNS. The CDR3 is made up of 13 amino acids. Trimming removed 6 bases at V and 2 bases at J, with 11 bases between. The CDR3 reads CASRGVGAYEQYF. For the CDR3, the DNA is TGTGCCAGCAGAGGCGTTGGAGCCTACGAGCAGTACTTC.

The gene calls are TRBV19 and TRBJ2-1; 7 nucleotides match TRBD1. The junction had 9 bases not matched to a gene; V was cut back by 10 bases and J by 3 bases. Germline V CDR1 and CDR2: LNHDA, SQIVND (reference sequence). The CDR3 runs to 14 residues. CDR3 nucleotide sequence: TGTGCCACCCAGGCCGGGACAGACTACAATGAGCAGTTCTTC. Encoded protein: CATQAGTDYNEQFF.

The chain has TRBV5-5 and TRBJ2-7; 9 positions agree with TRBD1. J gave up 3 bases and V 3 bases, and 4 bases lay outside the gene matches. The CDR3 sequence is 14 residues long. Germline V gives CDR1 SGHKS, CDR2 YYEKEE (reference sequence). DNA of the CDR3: TGTGCCAGCAGCTATGGGACAGGGATCTACGAGCAGTACTTC. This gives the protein CASSYGTGIYEQYF.

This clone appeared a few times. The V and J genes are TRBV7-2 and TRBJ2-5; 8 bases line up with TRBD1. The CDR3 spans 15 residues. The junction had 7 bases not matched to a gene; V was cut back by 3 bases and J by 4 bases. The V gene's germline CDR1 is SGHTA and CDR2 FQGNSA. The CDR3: CASSFGDRRPETQYF. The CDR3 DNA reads TGTGCCAGCAGCTTCGGGGACAGGCGCCCAGAGACCCAGTACTTC.

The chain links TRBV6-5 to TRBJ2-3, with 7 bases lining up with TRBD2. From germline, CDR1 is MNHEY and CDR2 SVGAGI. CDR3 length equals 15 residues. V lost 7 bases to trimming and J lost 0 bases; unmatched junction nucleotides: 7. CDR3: CASTLQAGSTDTQYF. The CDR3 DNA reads TGTGCCAGCACCCTTCAAGCGGGAAGCACAGATACGCAGTATTTT.

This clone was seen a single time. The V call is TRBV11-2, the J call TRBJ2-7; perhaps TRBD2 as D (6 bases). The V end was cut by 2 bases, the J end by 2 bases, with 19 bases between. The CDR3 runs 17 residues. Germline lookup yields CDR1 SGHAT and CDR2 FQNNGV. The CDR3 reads CASSLREVGVGPYEQYF. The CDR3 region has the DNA TGTGCCAGCAGCTTAAGGGAGGTGGGAGTTGGGCCCTACGAGCAGTACTTC.

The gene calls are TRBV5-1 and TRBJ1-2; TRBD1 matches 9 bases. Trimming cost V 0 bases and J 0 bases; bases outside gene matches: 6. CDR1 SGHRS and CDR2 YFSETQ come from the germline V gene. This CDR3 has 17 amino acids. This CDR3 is CASSLEGQGWANYGYTF. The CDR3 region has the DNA TGCGCCAGCAGCTTGGAGGGACAGGGTTGGGCTAACTATGGCTACACCTTC.

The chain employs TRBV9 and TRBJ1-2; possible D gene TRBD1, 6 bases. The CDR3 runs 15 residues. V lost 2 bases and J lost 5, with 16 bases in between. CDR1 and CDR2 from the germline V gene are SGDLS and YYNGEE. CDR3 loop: CASSVVTGRGYGYTF. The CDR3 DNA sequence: TGTGCCAGCAGCGTGGTGACAGGTAGGGGTTATGGCTACACCTTC.

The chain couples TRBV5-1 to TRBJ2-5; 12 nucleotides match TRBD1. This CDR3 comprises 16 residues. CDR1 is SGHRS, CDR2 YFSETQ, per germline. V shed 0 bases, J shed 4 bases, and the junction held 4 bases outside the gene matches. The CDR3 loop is CASSLEGQGAGETQYF. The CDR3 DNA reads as TGCGCCAGCAGCTTGGAGGGACAGGGGGCTGGAGAGACCCAGTACTTC.

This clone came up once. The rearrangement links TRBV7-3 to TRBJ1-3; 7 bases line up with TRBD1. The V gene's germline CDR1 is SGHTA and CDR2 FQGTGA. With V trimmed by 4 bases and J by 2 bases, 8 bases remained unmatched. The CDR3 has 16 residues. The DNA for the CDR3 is TGTGCCAGCAGCTCCGACAGGGTTGGAGCTGGAAACACCATATATTTT. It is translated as CASSSDRVGAGNTIYF.

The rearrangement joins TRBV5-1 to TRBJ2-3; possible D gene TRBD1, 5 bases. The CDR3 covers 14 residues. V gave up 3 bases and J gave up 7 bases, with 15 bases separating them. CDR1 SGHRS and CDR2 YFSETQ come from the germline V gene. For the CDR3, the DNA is TGCGCCAGCAGCTCGGCAGGGCCTCCTAATACGCAGTATTTT. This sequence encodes CASSSAGPPNTQYF.

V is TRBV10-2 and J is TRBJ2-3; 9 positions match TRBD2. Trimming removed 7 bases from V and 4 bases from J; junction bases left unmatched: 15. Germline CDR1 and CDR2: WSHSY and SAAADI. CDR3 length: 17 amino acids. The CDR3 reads CASTPDRFAGGPDTQYF. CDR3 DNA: TGCGCCAGCACCCCCGATAGGTTCGCGGGAGGGCCAGATACGCAGTATTTT.